The TCR beta chain described here comes from a study of T-cell reconstitution after alpha-beta-depleted transplantation in children. Trimming pared 4 bases from V and 0 bases from J, leaving 12 bases between. The CDR3 extends over 15 amino acids. Germline V gene data show CDR1 as MNHEY and CDR2 as SMNVEV (reference sequence). Unique molecular identifiers were incorporated into the prepared TCRbeta library. TCRdb re-called the PCR reads through MiXCR, storing one row per CDR3 protein. The repertoire holds hundreds of thousands of distinct CDR3 sequences, with about a sixth as singletons. J is TRBJ1-2 and V is TRBV27; D is possibly TRBD1 (5 bases). The TCR originated in a boy under two years old who had a stem cell transplant for Wiskott-Aldrich syndrome, so the T cells may come from the graft donor. The sequencing here drew on PBMCs, mostly from graft donor cells, taken 360 days after TCRalphabeta/CD19-depleted stem cell transplant. CDR3 protein: CASSWDVKANYGYTF. The CDR3 DNA reads TGTGCCAGCAGTTGGGACGTAAAAGCTAACTATGGCTACACCTTC.